These T cell receptor beta chains were read from a single sample in a study of blood T cell repertoires in COVID-19. TCRdb's copy holds only in-frame clones and misses some; the assay was immunoSEQ multiplex PCR. The sample holds approximately 300,000 clones, around 82% seen once. Sequencing used peripheral blood. These receptors all stem from a woman aged 50 to 60 with acute or convalescent COVID-19. Each CDR3 is given with its conserved first and last residue. A D gene is named only where the DNA matches it firmly. Clone size is shown for a subset of rows, as once, few, many or a class of expanded clone.

>TRBV18|NA|TRBD1|TRBJ1-2
TGTGCCAGCTCAAAGGGACAGGGCTATGGCTACACCTTC
CASSKGQGYGYTF
>TRBV28|NA|TRBD1|TRBJ1-2
TGTGCCAGCAGTTCGACCGGGACAGGGGGCGCGAGCGACTATGGCTACACCTTC
CASSSTGTGGASDYGYTF
>TRBV6-5|NA|TRBD1|TRBJ2-7
TGTGCCAGCAGTTACGGACAGGGGACCTACGAGCAGTACTTC
CASSYGQGTYEQYF
>TRBV30|NA|TRBD1|TRBJ1-2
TGTGCCTGGACAGGGGGCTATGGCTACACCTTC
CAWTGGYGYTF
>TRBV6-5|NA|NA|TRBJ1-2
TGTGCCAGCAACCCTACCGGGACACACTATGGCTACACCTTC
CASNPTGTHYGYTF
>TRBV5-5|once|NA|TRBJ2-7
TGTGCCAGCAGCTTGGCTGGCCCGGGACTCTACTCCTACGAGCAGTACTTC
CASSLAGPGLYSYEQYF
>TRBV30|NA|TRBD1|TRBJ1-4
TGTGCCTGGAGTGCCGACAGGGTGGAGGAAAAACTGTTTTTT
CAWSADRVEEKLFF
>TRBV27|NA|NA|TRBJ2-1
TGTGCCAGCAGTTTATACACAGGAAGGGAGGAGTTCTTC
CASSLYTGREEFF
>TRBV2|NA|NA|TRBJ1-1
TGTGCCAGCAGCTATGGAGGGGTGAACACTGAAGCTTTCTTT
CASSYGGVNTEAFF
>TRBV6-1|NA|NA|TRBJ1-3
TGTGCCAGCAGTGAAACAGATAACTCTGGAAACACCATATATTTT
CASSETDNSGNTIYF
>TRBV7-9|NA|NA|TRBJ1-2
TGTGCCAGCAGCACCGGGATCTATGGCTACACCTTC
CASSTGIYGYTF
>TRBV5-1|NA|NA|TRBJ2-3
TGCGCCAGCAGCTTCGGAGTAGTGAACACAGATACGCAGTATTTT
CASSFGVVNTDTQYF
>TRBV4-3|few|TRBD1|TRBJ2-7
TGCGCCAGCAGCGTAGGGACAGCTTCCTACGAGCAGTACTTC
CASSVGTASYEQYF
>TRBV24-1|NA|TRBD2|TRBJ2-5
TGTGCCACCGGGACGGGAGGGAGCCAAGAGACCCAGTACTTC
CATGTGGSQETQYF
>TRBV2|NA|TRBD2|TRBJ2-1
TGTGCCAGCAGCGGACTAGCGGGGGGAGTCAATGAGCAGTTCTTC
CASSGLAGGVNEQFF
>TRBV16|NA|TRBD1|TRBJ1-5
TGTGCCAGCAGCCCCGGGACAGGGCGTCAGCCCCAGCATTTT
CASSPGTGRQPQHF
>TRBV18|NA|NA|TRBJ2-3
TGTGCCAGCTCACCGAGGGATATGAGCACAGATACGCAGTATTTT
CASSPRDMSTDTQYF
>TRBV6-5|NA|NA|TRBJ1-6
TGTGCCTTAGGGGCCCTAAATAATTCACCCCTCCACTTT
CALGALNNSPLHF
>TRBV4-2|once|NA|TRBJ1-1
TGTGCCAGCAGCCAAGATTCACTCGACAGGCCCACTAAAGCTTTCTTT
CASSQDSLDRPTKAFF
>TRBV19|NA|NA|TRBJ2-5
TGTGCCAGTAGTGATTCAGACTGGTACCAAGAGACCCAGTACTTC
CASSDSDWYQETQYF
>TRBV6-2/TRBV6-3|NA|TRBD1|TRBJ2-5
TGTGCCAGCAGTGGGGACAGGGCCTGGGAGACCCAGTACTTC
CASSGDRAWETQYF
>TRBV5-6|NA|TRBD1|TRBJ1-1
TGTGCCAGCAGCTTTTGGACAGGGGTTTTTTTAGAGACTGAAGCTTTCTTT
CASSFWTGVFLETEAFF
>TRBV30|NA|TRBD1|TRBJ1-1
TGTGCCTGGAGTGCGGACAGGACGAACACTGAAGCTTTCTTT
CAWSADRTNTEAFF